The sequence of this T cell receptor beta chain was determined in a study of blood T cell repertoires in COVID-19. The wider study: The study drew acute and convalescent COVID-19 samples from the United States, Italy and Spain.

Germline assignment: CDR1 SGHNT and CDR2 YYREEE (reference sequence). Germline trimming cut 0 bases from V and 4 bases from J; bases unmatched to any gene: 5. The CDR3 runs 15 residues. Data came from immunoSEQ multiplex PCR; TCRdb stores just in-frame clones and leaves some out. The sample comprises 70,000 to 80,000 clones, approximately 88% of which are singletons, and approximately 12% rests with the top ten. Sequencing was done on a sample of peripheral blood. The J gene is TRBJ1-2, the V gene TRBV5-4; TRBD1 aligns across 8 bases. This receptor was taken from a human donor in a cohort sampled during active COVID-19. This CDR3 is CASSLGQGRVYGYTF. CDR3 DNA: TGTGCCAGCAGCTTGGGACAGGGGAGGGTCTATGGCTACACCTTC. The whole variable domain, remainder taken from reference TRBV5-4 and TRBJ1-2, is ETGVTQSPTHLIKTRGQQVTLRCSSQSGHNTVSWYQQALGQGPQFIFQYYREEENGRGNFPPRFSGLQFPNYSSELNVNALELDDSALYLCASSLGQGRVYGYTFGSGTRLTVV.